This T cell receptor beta chain was found in a study of regulatory and conventional T cells in RAG deficiency. Genomic DNA came from blood conventional CD4+ T cells gated CD25-low CD127-high. J gave up 5 bases and V 4 bases, and 7 bases lay outside the gene matches. Looked up from germline, CDR1 is KGHSH and CDR2 is LQKENI. This CDR3 is 14 amino acids long. The table came from immunoSEQ multiplex PCR; TCRdb's copy has only in-frame clones and leaves some out. The sample has approximately 12,000 clones, approximately 93% seen once; the top ten hold about 1.1%. On this clone: The antigen remains unidentified.

General study points: Sorted Omenn CD25-high CD127-low cells may not be bona fide Tregs. Other subsets showed approximately 10-fold reductions, but Treg unique TCR beta sequences fell roughly 100-fold in these patients. RAG-deficient patients showed markedly lower Shannon entropy and higher Simpson indices than control T-cell subsets.

The same data also went into a second study, on regulatory T cells. From that second work: Amplification used 52 TRBV primers and 13 TRBJ primers. In patients, unique TRB V-J pairs were restricted and V/J usage skewed, especially in Tregs.

This chain uses TRBV18 with TRBJ1-1, with 7 bases that match TRBD1. The receptor was derived from a human donor in good health. Specimen: CD4+ effector T cells sorted from blood. Here the CDR3 reads CASSLRQGGTEAFF. The CDR3 DNA reads as TGTGCCAGCTCACTAAGACAGGGCGGGACTGAAGCTTTCTTT. Looking up the rest from reference TRBV18 and TRBJ1-1 gives the full variable domain: NAGVMQNPRHLVRRRGQEARLRCSPMKGHSHVYWYRQLPEEGLKFMVYLQKENIIDESGMPKERFSAEFPKEGPSILRIQQVVRGDSAAYFCASSLRQGGTEAFFGQGTRLTVV.